The TCR beta chain under discussion was sequenced for a study of response to subunit inactivated influenza vaccine. Overall study findings and caveats: That few new T cells are recruited by each seasonal influenza vaccination was the authors' suggestion.

The CDR3 runs to 14 residues. The V gene's germline CDR1 is KGHDR and CDR2 SFDVKD. With 3 bases clipped from V and 8 bases from J, the junction kept 5 bases outside the gene matches. This clonotype occurred a few times. Its specificity is not known. A single record per CDR3 protein comes from TCRdb applying MiXCR to the RT-PCR reads. Counted here are hundreds of thousands of distinct CDR3 sequences, approximately 14% occurring once; the ten biggest clones make up around a tenth. The material was PBMCs from blood, obtained 11 to 12 days after vaccination. The V and J genes are TRBV24-1 and TRBJ2-1; TRBD2 agrees at 8 bases. This sequence was found in a man aged 45-65 years who received an inactivated influenza vaccine. Here the CDR3 DNA reads TGTGCCACCAGTGATCCCGCCGGGGGGGATGAGCAGTTCTTC. It translates to CATSDPAGGDEQFF.